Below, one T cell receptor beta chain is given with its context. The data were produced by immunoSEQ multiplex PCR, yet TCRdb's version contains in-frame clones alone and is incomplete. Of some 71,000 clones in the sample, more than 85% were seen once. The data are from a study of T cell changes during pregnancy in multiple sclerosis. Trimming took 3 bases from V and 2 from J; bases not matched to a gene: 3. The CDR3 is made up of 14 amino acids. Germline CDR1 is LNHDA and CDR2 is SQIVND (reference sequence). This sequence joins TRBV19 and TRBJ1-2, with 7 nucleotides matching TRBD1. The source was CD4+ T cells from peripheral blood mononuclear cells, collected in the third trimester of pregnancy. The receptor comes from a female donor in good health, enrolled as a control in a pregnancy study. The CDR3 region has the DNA TGTGCCAGTAGTATCAGGGGACAGAACTATGGCTACACCTTC. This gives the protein CASSIRGQNYGYTF.